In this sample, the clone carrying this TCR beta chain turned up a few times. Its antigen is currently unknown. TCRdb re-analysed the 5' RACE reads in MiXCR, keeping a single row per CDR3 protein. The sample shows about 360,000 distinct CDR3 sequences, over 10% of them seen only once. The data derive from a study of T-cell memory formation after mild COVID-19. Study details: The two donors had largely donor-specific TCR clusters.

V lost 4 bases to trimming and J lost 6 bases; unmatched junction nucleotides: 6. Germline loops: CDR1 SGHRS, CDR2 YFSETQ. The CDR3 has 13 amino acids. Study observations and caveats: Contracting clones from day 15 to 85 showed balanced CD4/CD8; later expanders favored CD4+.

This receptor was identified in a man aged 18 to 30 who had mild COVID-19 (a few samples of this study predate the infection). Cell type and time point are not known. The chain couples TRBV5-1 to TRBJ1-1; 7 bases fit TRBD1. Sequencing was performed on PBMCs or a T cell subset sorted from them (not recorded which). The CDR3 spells CASSTQGVAEAFF. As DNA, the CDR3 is TGCGCCAGCAGCACTCAGGGGGTCGCTGAAGCTTTCTTT.